The 24 T cell receptor beta chains below all came from one sample that was sequenced in a study of shared clonotypes between healthy human individuals. Clones were read by immunoSEQ multiplex PCR, and TCRdb kept only the in-frame ones, dropping some. The sample records 600,000 to 750,000 clones, about 78% being singletons. Sequencing used memory CD4+ T cells sorted from blood. Subset defined: CD45RA-negative fraction. All receptors come from a woman in her twenties or thirties in good health.

The rearrangement joins TRBV6-5 to TRBJ1-4; TRBD1 might be the D (5 bases). V was trimmed by 5 bases and J by 6 bases, leaving 16 bases between them. This CDR3 has 15 amino acids. In germline, CDR1 is MNHEY, CDR2 SVGAGI. In nucleotides, the CDR3 is TGTGCCAGCAGTCGGGACCCCCTGGGGGATGAAAAACTGTTTTTT. Protein sequence: CASSRDPLGDEKLFF.

This clone has more than one count but fewer than ten. This chain joins TRBV6-1 and TRBJ2-7; 7 bases fit TRBD2. This CDR3 has 15 residues. The germline gives CDR1 MNHNS, CDR2 SASEGT. V shed 1 base and J 3 bases; nucleotides not matched to a gene: 6. The CDR3 nucleotides read TGTGCCAGCAGTGAAGTGGCGGGAGTCATCTACGAGCAGTACTTC. Encoded protein: CASSEVAGVIYEQYF.

Remarks on this clone: Other DNA sequences of this sample code for an identical CDR3. The rearrangement links TRBV18 to TRBJ2-3; D not resolved. The V end was cut by 3 bases, the J end by 2 bases, with 6 bases between. Germline V CDR1 and CDR2: KGHSH, LQKENI. CDR3 length: 13 residues. The CDR3 DNA reads TGTGCCAGCTCACCGGCCTCCACAGATACGCAGTATTTT. This sequence encodes CASSPASTDTQYF.

This rearrangement joins TRBV5-1 to TRBJ2-1; perhaps D is TRBD1 or TRBD2 (6 bases each). The CDR3 is made up of 13 amino acids. V lost 1 base to trimming and J lost 10 bases, with 12 bases between them. Germline V gene data show CDR1 as SGHRS and CDR2 as YFSETQ. The CDR3 here is CASSLWGAEEQFF. The CDR3 coding sequence is TGCGCCAGCAGCTTGTGGGGGGCAGAGGAGCAGTTCTTC.

The chain is built from TRBV18 and TRBJ2-1, with a weak D call TRBD2 (6 bases). Germline V gene lookup returns CDR1 KGHSH and CDR2 LQKENI. V was cut by 6 bases and J by 8 bases, with 14 bases left in between. The CDR3 runs 13 residues. As DNA, the CDR3 is TGTGCCAGCTCCCAGAGACTAGACGATGAGCAGTTCTTC. Its protein product is CASSQRLDDEQFF.

V and J are TRBV7-9 and TRBJ2-2; 9 bases match TRBD2. CDR1 and CDR2 (germline): SEHNR, FQNEAQ (reference sequence). The CDR3 covers 18 residues. V trimming: 2 bases; J trimming: 6 bases; junction bases outside the gene matches: 13. The CDR3 sequence: CASSLSGNRREGPGELFF. The CDR3 coding sequence is TGTGCCAGCAGCTTATCAGGGAACAGGCGGGAGGGCCCCGGGGAGCTGTTTTTT.

The rearrangement joins TRBV10-3 to TRBJ2-7; D is unclear. Trimming shortened V by 11 bases and J by 2 bases, and 16 bases separated the two germline ends. The germline V gene has CDR1 ENHRY and CDR2 SYGVKD. This CDR3 has 13 residues. The CDR3 sequence is CAAQTGSAYEQYF. In DNA, the CDR3 is TGTGCCGCCCAGACTGGAAGTGCCTACGAGCAGTACTTC.

This clone was observed a few times. The chain is built from TRBV7-3 and TRBJ1-1, with D unresolved. CDR1 SGHTA and CDR2 FQGTGA come from the germline V gene. V was clipped by 5 bases and J by 7 bases, with 14 bases between them. The CDR3 runs 13 residues. CDR3 coding DNA: TGTGCCAGCAGCCCTTATCAACACATTGAAGCTTTCTTT. Its translation: CASSPYQHIEAFF.

This chain joins TRBV18 and TRBJ2-1; no clear D. In germline, CDR1 is KGHSH, CDR2 LQKENI. The ends were cut back, 1 base at V and 3 bases at J, with 13 bases in the middle. The CDR3 runs 16 residues. The CDR3 DNA reads TGTGCCAGCTCACCACGGGCCCCGACAAGCTACAATGAGCAGTTCTTC. It translates to CASSPRAPTSYNEQFF.

V and J are TRBV19 and TRBJ2-5; possibly TRBD2 for D (7 bases). V gave up 3 bases and J gave up 4 bases, with 18 bases separating them. The CDR3 length is 16 residues. Germline assignment: CDR1 LNHDA and CDR2 SQIVND (reference sequence). CDR3: CASSIGGTTGRETQYF. The CDR3 region has the DNA TGTGCCAGTAGTATCGGGGGGACAACGGGACGAGAGACCCAGTACTTC.

The V and J genes are TRBV5-1 and TRBJ1-1; perhaps TRBD1 as D (6 bases). The V and J ends lost 4 bases and 0 bases respectively, with 16 bases between them. Germline CDR1 reads SGHRS; CDR2 reads YFSETQ. CDR3 length: 16 amino acids. The DNA for the CDR3 is TGCGCCAGCAGCATAAACCGGGACACCTTGAACACTGAAGCTTTCTTT. Its protein product is CASSINRDTLNTEAFF.

This sequence joins TRBV4-1 and TRBJ2-1; 9 nucleotides align to TRBD2. Looked up from germline, CDR1 is MGHRA and CDR2 is YSYEKL. CDR3 length: 17 amino acids. The ends lost 1 base at V and 7 bases at J; junction bases unmatched: 11. Here the CDR3 reads CASSQGGSSGSLNEQFF. In nucleotides, the CDR3 is TGCGCCAGCAGCCAAGGAGGGAGTAGCGGGAGTCTAAATGAGCAGTTCTTC.

This clone was seen more than once but under ten times. J is TRBJ1-1 and V is TRBV6-1; D might be TRBD1 (5 bases). The CDR3 runs 14 residues. V was pared by 4 bases and J by 5 bases, with 14 bases between. Per germline, CDR1 MNHNS and CDR2 SASEGT. This CDR3 is CASSVDGGRTEAFF. The CDR3 region has the DNA TGTGCCAGCAGTGTTGACGGGGGAAGGACTGAAGCTTTCTTT.

The chain has TRBV7-2 and TRBJ2-5; weak D call: TRBD2 (6 bases). V shed 4 bases and J shed 5 bases, with 20 bases lying between them. The CDR3 is made up of 16 amino acids. Germline-derived CDR1 and CDR2 are SGHTA and FQGNSA. CDR3 in amino acids: CASSSGRGGSLETQYF. In DNA form, the CDR3 reads TGTGCCAGCAGCTCGGGGCGGGGAGGAAGTCTTGAGACCCAGTACTTC.

The chain links TRBV25-1 to TRBJ2-7; D unclear. The CDR3 covers 14 residues. V was clipped by 7 bases and J by 4 bases, with 17 bases between them. Germline V gene sequence: CDR1 MGHDK, CDR2 SYGVNS. The CDR3 nucleotides are TGTGCCAGCAAAGGCACGGCAGACCCTTACGAGCAGTACTTC. Its protein product is CASKGTADPYEQYF.

This clone was recorded at least ten times. The chain joins TRBV7-2 to TRBJ2-3, with TRBD1 matching over 7 bases. The CDR3 spans 16 residues. J lost 1 base, V lost 9 bases, and 13 bases had no gene match. Germline CDR1 SGHTA, CDR2 FQGNSA. Here the CDR3 reads CASYQGGSGRTDTQYF. The CDR3 nucleotides are TGTGCCAGTTATCAAGGGGGCAGCGGACGCACAGATACGCAGTATTTT.

The genes are TRBV9 and TRBJ2-2, with a possible D match to TRBD2 (7 bases). The CDR3 covers 18 residues. The V and J ends lost 0 bases and 1 base respectively, with 16 bases between them. CDR1 and CDR2 from the germline V gene are SGDLS and YYNGEE. CDR3 coding DNA: TGTGCCAGCAGCGTAGAGGGGGTCCCGGGAGGGAACACCGGGGAGCTGTTTTTT. This codes for CASSVEGVPGGNTGELFF.

This clone was counted between two and nine times. The DNA of the CDR3 is TGTGCCAGCTCACCAATACGTACCGAACAGGAAGCTTTCTTT. Its translation is CASSPIRTEQEAFF. The chain carries TRBV18 and TRBJ1-1; D is uncertain. V lost 2 bases to trimming and J lost 8 bases, with 15 bases between them. CDR1 is KGHSH, CDR2 LQKENI, per germline. The CDR3 loop spans 14 amino acids. The full variable domain, with the rest looked up from reference TRBV18 and TRBJ1-1, is NAGVMQNPRHLVRRRGQEARLRCSPMKGHSHVYWYRQLPEEGLKFMVYLQKENIIDESGMPKERFSAEFPKEGPSILRIQQVVRGDSAAYFCASSPIRTEQEAFFGQGTRLTVV.

The rearrangement links TRBV30 to TRBJ2-1; weak D call: TRBD2 (5 bases). The germline V gene has CDR1 GTSNPN and CDR2 SVGIG (reference sequence). The CDR3 runs to 16 residues. The ends were cut back, 2 bases at V and 2 bases at J, with 16 bases in the middle. The CDR3 coding sequence is TGTGCCTGGAGTCGAGAGGGCGGTCGGGCCTACAATGAGCAGTTCTTC. As protein: CAWSREGGRAYNEQFF.

The chain combines TRBV6-4 with TRBJ2-1; no clear D. The CDR3 extends over 15 amino acids. The V gene lost 4 bases and the J gene lost 7 bases, with 17 bases spanning the gap. CDR1 is MRHNA, CDR2 SNTAGT, per germline. CDR3 sequence reads: CASSAEGLLVNEQFF. The CDR3 DNA reads as TGTGCCAGCAGTGCCGAAGGTCTACTGGTTAATGAGCAGTTCTTC.

Note on this clone: The sample holds other DNA sequences that translate to the same CDR3. V is TRBV11-2 and J is TRBJ1-1; D might be TRBD1 (5 bases). CDR1 and CDR2 from the germline V gene are SGHAT and FQNNGV. There are 13 residues in the CDR3. The germline V and J ends were trimmed by 1 base and 5 bases, with 8 bases remaining between them. In DNA, the CDR3 is TGTGCCAGCAGCTTAGCGGGGGAAACTGAAGCTTTCTTT. Protein product: CASSLAGETEAFF. Together with reference TRBV11-2 and TRBJ1-1, the CDR3 gives the full variable domain: EAGVAQSPRYKIIEKRQSVAFWCNPISGHATLYWYQQILGQGPKLLIQFQNNGVVDDSQLPKDRFSAERLKGVDSTLKIQPAKLEDSAVYLCASSLAGETEAFFGQGTRLTVV.

In this sample, this clone turned up once. This chain links TRBV19 with TRBJ2-5; possibly TRBD2 for D (5 bases). V was trimmed by 5 bases and J by 5 bases, leaving 9 bases between them. CDR1 and CDR2 from the germline V gene are LNHDA and SQIVND (reference sequence). The CDR3 runs 12 residues. CDR3 sequence: CASSRRDETQYF. CDR3 bases: TGTGCCAGTAGTCGTCGGGATGAGACCCAGTACTTC.

The chain links TRBV28 to TRBJ2-7; the D is unclear. V lost 8 bases, J lost 6 bases, and 8 bases lay in between. Germline CDR1 and CDR2: MDHEN and SYDVKM. The CDR3 runs to 10 residues. CDR3 sequence reads: CASGLTEQYF. The CDR3 region has the DNA TGTGCCAGCGGCCTGACCGAGCAGTACTTC.

The chain joins TRBV19 to TRBJ2-1, with 7 bases matching TRBD1. The CDR3 has 15 amino acids. Germline V gene sequence: CDR1 LNHDA, CDR2 SQIVND (reference sequence). Trimming at V came to 3 bases and at J to 3 bases, leaving 5 bases not matched to a gene. Here the CDR3 DNA reads TGTGCCAGTAGTATCCGACAGGGAAACTACAATGAGCAGTTCTTC. Protein: CASSIRQGNYNEQFF.